What follows describes a single TCR beta chain. With a much larger clone just one base away, this may be a read error. The sample is drawn from a study of T-cell reconstitution after alpha-beta-depleted transplantation in children. This sample's TCRbeta library carried unique molecular identifier barcodes. TCRdb re-called the PCR reads with MiXCR, one entry per CDR3 protein. The data hold a few hundred thousand distinct CDR3 sequences, with about 9.5% observed a single time. The germline CDR1 and CDR2 sequences are SGHAT and FQDESV (reference sequence). The CDR3 spans 14 residues. Trimming took off 1 base at V and 0 bases at J, with 7 bases between the two ends.

V and J are TRBV11-1 and TRBJ2-7; the D is unclear. The sequence came from a boy younger than two with acute myeloid leukemia, due to receive a stem cell transplant. Sample: PBMCs, taken before TCRalphabeta/CD19-depleted stem cell transplant. The CDR3: CASSLEPVSYEQYF. In DNA, the CDR3 is TGTGCCAGCAGCTTAGAACCGGTCTCCTACGAGCAGTACTTC.